This T cell receptor (beta chain) emerged from a study of cytomegalovirus exposure and HLA in healthy donors. Study conclusions and caveats: Looking again later, the authors saw that most CMV-associated TCR beta chains seemed HLA-restricted. From TCR beta sequences, most subjects' HLA-A and HLA-B alleles were reportedly predicted accurately. The authors judged a highly shared variant cluster likely a sequencing artifact.

CDR1 is ENHRY and CDR2 is SYGVKD in the germline V gene. This CDR3 has 15 residues. The trim removed 6 bases at V and 0 bases at J, leaving 4 bases unmatched. This clone was seen more than once but under ten times. Its antigen remains unknown. The PCR employed 60 Vbeta primers together with 13 Jbeta primers. TCRdb's table, derived via immunoSEQ multiplex PCR, lists solely in-frame clones and lacks some. This table holds approximately 140,000 clones, less than 80% found once. The chain couples TRBV10-3 to TRBJ1-2; TRBD1 matches at 10 bases. The receptor's source is a woman aged 50 to 65 in good health and CMV-seropositive. Sequencing was performed on PBMCs. In nucleotides, the CDR3 is TGTGCCATCAGGACCGGGACAGGGGCTAACTATGGCTACACCTTC. It translates to CAIRTGTGANYGYTF.